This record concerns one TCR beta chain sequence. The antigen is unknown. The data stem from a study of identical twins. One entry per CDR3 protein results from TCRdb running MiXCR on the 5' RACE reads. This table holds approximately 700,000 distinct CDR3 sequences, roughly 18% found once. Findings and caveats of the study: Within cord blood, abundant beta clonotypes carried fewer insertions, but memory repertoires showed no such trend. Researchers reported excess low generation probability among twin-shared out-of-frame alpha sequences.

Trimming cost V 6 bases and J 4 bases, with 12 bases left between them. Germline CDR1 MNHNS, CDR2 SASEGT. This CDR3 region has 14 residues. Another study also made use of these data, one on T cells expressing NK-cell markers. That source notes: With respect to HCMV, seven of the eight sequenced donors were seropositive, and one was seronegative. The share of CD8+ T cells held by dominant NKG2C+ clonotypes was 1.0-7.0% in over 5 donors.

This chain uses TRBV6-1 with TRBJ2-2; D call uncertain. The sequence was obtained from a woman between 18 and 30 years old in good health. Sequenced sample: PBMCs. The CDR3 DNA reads TGTGCCAGCAGCCCCGGGCCCTTCACCGGGGAGCTGTTTTTT. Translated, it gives CASSPGPFTGELFF.